The 30 T cell receptor beta chains in this list originate from one sample, sequenced in a study of blood T cell repertoires in COVID-19. Assay used: immunoSEQ multiplex PCR; TCRdb lists only in-frame clones, some missing. The sample includes under 80,000 clones, 65% to 90% of them seen just once. The sample taken for sequencing was peripheral blood. The receptors were gathered from a woman aged 60-75 years with acute or convalescent COVID-19.

The V gene is TRBV10-3, the J gene TRBJ1-1; D may be TRBD1 (6 bases). V gave up 2 bases and J gave up 3 bases, with 7 bases separating them. The CDR3 runs to 13 residues. Germline CDR1 reads ENHRY; CDR2 reads SYGVKD. The CDR3 coding sequence is TGTGCCATCAGTGAGCCAGGGGACACTGAAGCTTTCTTT. Protein product: CAISEPGDTEAFF.

As to this clone: A read error may account for a junction end that differs from germline. V and J are TRBV29-1 and TRBJ1-2; 8 bases match TRBD1. Per the germline V gene, CDR1 is SQVTM and CDR2 is ANQGSEA. The CDR3 spans 11 residues. The CDR3: CSVDDRGQLHF. In DNA form, the CDR3 reads TGCAGCGTTGACGACAGGGGCCAACTCCACTTC.

This rearrangement joins TRBV5-1 to TRBJ2-7; weak D call: TRBD1 (6 bases). CDR3 length equals 17 residues. Germline lookup yields CDR1 SGHRS and CDR2 YFSETQ. Trimming pared 4 bases from V and 0 bases from J, leaving 20 bases between. In nucleotides, the CDR3 is TGCGCCAGCAGCCCGATCGGACAGTTTAAGAGCTCCTACGAGCAGTACTTC. Its translation is CASSPIGQFKSSYEQYF.

The CDR3 DNA reads TGTGCCAGTGGGAAGCGGGGCCCCTCCTACGAGCAGTACTTC. Its translation is CASGKRGPSYEQYF. The V gene is TRBV19, the J gene TRBJ2-7, with 7 bases aligning to TRBD2. Looked up from germline, CDR1 is LNHDA and CDR2 is SQIVND (reference sequence). This CDR3 comprises 14 residues. The J segment lost 0 bases and the V segment lost 8 bases, leaving 7 bases of the junction unmatched. Supplemented by reference TRBV19 and TRBJ2-7, the full variable domain reads DGGITQSPKYLFRKEGQNVTLSCEQNLNHDAMYWYRQDPGQGLRLIYYSQIVNDFQKGDIAEGYSVSREKKESFPLTVTSAQKNPTAFYLCASGKRGPSYEQYFGPGTRLTVT.

CDR3 sequence reads: CASSHPSPGYSGNTIYF. The CDR3 nucleotides are TGTGCCAGCAGCCACCCCTCCCCAGGGTACTCTGGAAACACCATATATTTT. The V call is TRBV11-2, the J call TRBJ1-3; weak D call: TRBD1 (5 bases). V was cut by 5 bases and J by 0 bases, with 17 bases left in between. The germline CDR1 and CDR2 sequences are SGHAT and FQNNGV. The CDR3 runs 17 residues.

The chain joins TRBV3-1 (or the pseudogene TRBV3-2) to TRBJ2-5; perhaps TRBD1 as D (7 bases). The CDR3 length is 17 residues. Germline CDR1 LGHDT, CDR2 YNNKEL (reference sequence). Trimming removed 4 bases from V and 5 bases from J, with 23 bases in between. The CDR3 nucleotides read TGTGCCAGCAGCCCTTCCCCAAGGGGGCGGGGACCTGAGACCCAGTACTTC. Translation: CASSPSPRGRGPETQYF.

The gene calls are TRBV6-1 and TRBJ1-4; D uncertain. Germline V gene lookup returns CDR1 MNHNS and CDR2 SASEGT. The CDR3 spans 13 residues. V was shortened by 3 bases and J by 5 bases, with 7 bases between the two germline ends. CDR3 protein: CASSDRINEKLFF. DNA for the CDR3: TGTGCCAGCAGTGACAGGATAAATGAAAAACTGTTTTTT.

V is TRBV10-3 and J is TRBJ1-6, with 11 bases fitting TRBD1. The trim removed 5 bases at V and 8 bases at J, leaving 2 bases unmatched. The length of the CDR3 is 14 residues. Germline CDR1 ENHRY, CDR2 SYGVKD. Here the CDR3 reads CAISWDRGDSPLHF. The CDR3 nucleotides read TGTGCCATCAGTTGGGACAGGGGGGATTCACCCCTCCACTTT.

The sample holds a few counts of this clone. V is TRBV30 and J is TRBJ1-2; D is uncertain. V was trimmed by 3 bases and J by 3 bases, leaving 20 bases between them. Germline V gene sequence: CDR1 GTSNPN, CDR2 SVGIG (reference sequence). The CDR3 covers 16 residues. The CDR3 sequence is CAWRAPTVGGDYGYTF. The CDR3 region has the DNA TGTGCCTGGAGGGCTCCCACAGTGGGTGGTGACTATGGCTACACCTTC.

The genes are TRBV18 and TRBJ1-2, with 9 nucleotides matching TRBD1. The V gene's germline CDR1 is KGHSH and CDR2 LQKENI. CDR3 length: 14 amino acids. Trimming took 3 bases from V and 5 from J; bases not matched to a gene: 4. CDR3 region: CASSPQTGGYGYTF. The CDR3 DNA reads as TGTGCCAGCTCACCGCAGACAGGGGGATATGGCTACACCTTC.

V is TRBV30 and J is TRBJ1-2; TRBD1 is a possible D gene (5 bases). Trimming shortened V by 0 bases and J by 7 bases, and 12 bases separated the two germline ends. CDR3 size: 13 residues. In germline, CDR1 is GTSNPN, CDR2 SVGIG (reference sequence). The CDR3 DNA is TGTGCCTGGAGTGTCCCGGGGGGGTTTGGCTACACCTTC. This codes for CAWSVPGGFGYTF.

This chain links TRBV5-1 with TRBJ1-1; 7 nucleotides match TRBD1. This CDR3 is built from 16 residues. Germline V gene data show CDR1 as SGHRS and CDR2 as YFSETQ. The J segment lost 6 bases and the V segment lost 4 bases, leaving 15 bases of the junction unmatched. The CDR3 DNA reads TGCGCCAGCAGCATTACAGGGGAACTGAGCTACGCTGAAGCTTTCTTT. The encoded protein is CASSITGELSYAEAFF.

J is TRBJ2-4 and V is TRBV6-5; weak D call: TRBD1 (7 bases). CDR3 length: 13 residues. V lost 6 bases and J 7 bases, leaving 13 bases between the germline ends. The germline V gene has CDR1 MNHEY and CDR2 SVGAGI. CDR3 loop: CASRGGAGNIQYF. For the CDR3, the DNA is TGTGCCAGCAGAGGGGGCGCGGGGAACATTCAGTACTTC.

The gene calls are TRBV5-1 and TRBJ1-1; tentative D call: TRBD1 (5 bases). The CDR3 totals 14 residues. The V end lost 0 bases, the J end lost 1 base, and 7 bases lay between the germline ends. The germline V gene encodes CDR1 SGHRS and CDR2 YFSETQ. The CDR3 loop is CASSLDGANTEAFF. For the CDR3, the DNA is TGCGCCAGCAGCTTGGATGGGGCGAACACTGAAGCTTTCTTT.

The V gene is TRBV27, the J gene TRBJ1-2, with D possibly being TRBD1 (5 bases). CDR3 length equals 16 residues. V was trimmed by 6 bases and J by 4 bases, leaving 21 bases between them. From germline, CDR1 is MNHEY and CDR2 SMNVEV (reference sequence). CDR3 region: CASRSTLGRAGYGYTF. The DNA for the CDR3 is TGTGCCAGCAGGAGCACCCTGGGCAGGGCTGGCTATGGCTACACCTTC.

This clone was counted a single time. The chain employs TRBV11-2 and TRBJ1-4; possible D gene TRBD1, 5 bases. This CDR3 comprises 15 residues. Germline lookup yields CDR1 SGHAT and CDR2 FQNNGV. V was clipped by 1 base and J by 5 bases, with 11 bases between them. The CDR3 DNA sequence: TGTGCCAGCAGCTTAGTGGGGGGATACAATGAAAAACTGTTTTTT. It is translated as CASSLVGGYNEKLFF.

The rearrangement links TRBV20-1 to TRBJ1-2; the match to TRBD1 covers 8 bases. With V trimmed by 5 bases and J by 7 bases, 6 bases remained unmatched. The CDR3 sequence is 12 residues long. The germline V gene encodes CDR1 DFQATT and CDR2 SNEGSKA (reference sequence). The CDR3 spells CSAGGQGRGYTF. As DNA, the CDR3 is TGCAGTGCTGGTGGACAGGGTCGTGGCTACACCTTC.

The V and J genes are TRBV3-1 (or the pseudogene TRBV3-2) and TRBJ1-2; the match to TRBD1 covers 7 bases. CDR1 is LGHDT, CDR2 YNNKEL, per germline (reference sequence). CDR3 size: 14 residues. The ends lost 2 bases at V and 2 bases at J; junction bases unmatched: 2. CDR3 DNA sequence: TGTGCCAGCAGCCAAACAGGGGCGAACTATGGCTACACCTTC. This sequence encodes CASSQTGANYGYTF.

The V gene is TRBV5-6, the J gene TRBJ1-1; 7 bases map to TRBD1. The V segment lost 1 base and the J segment 6 bases; nucleotides outside the gene matches: 3. Per germline, CDR1 SGHDT and CDR2 YYEEEE. CDR3 size: 13 residues. Written as DNA, the CDR3 is TGTGCCAGCAGCTTGAGAGGGGGCGCTGAAGCTTTCTTT. This sequence encodes CASSLRGGAEAFF.

Concerning this clone itself: An end of the junction does not agree with germline; a read error may underlie this. The rearrangement joins TRBV29-1 to TRBJ1-1; D perhaps matches TRBD1 (6 bases). This CDR3 contains 12 residues. Germline V gives CDR1 SQVTM, CDR2 ANQGSEA. Here the CDR3 reads CSVSQGKGETFF. Here the CDR3 DNA reads TGCAGCGTTTCCCAGGGGAAGGGTGAAACTTTCTTT.

This clone has a handful of counts. The chain combines TRBV3-1 (or the pseudogene TRBV3-2) with TRBJ1-5; no reliable D call. Germline CDR1 is LGHDT and CDR2 is YNNKEL (reference sequence). Deletions cut 0 bases from V and 11 bases from J, with 14 bases between. The CDR3 totals 14 residues. The CDR3 DNA sequence: TGTGCCAGCAGCCAAGATTTAAGCGGAGGAGCCCAGCATTTT. Protein sequence: CASSQDLSGGAQHF.

The chain recombines TRBV9 with TRBJ1-5; 7 nucleotides agree with TRBD1. Looked up from germline, CDR1 is SGDLS and CDR2 is YYNGEE. With V trimmed by 0 bases and J by 7 bases, 7 bases remained unmatched. This CDR3 has 15 residues. The DNA of the CDR3 is TGTGCCAGCAGCGTAGGAGGGCAGGGGGGCCAGCCCCAGCATTTT. Encoded protein: CASSVGGQGGQPQHF.

The chain carries TRBV4-1 and TRBJ2-7, with 7 positions matching TRBD2. Unmatched junction bases numbered 0, after V lost 1 base and J lost 3 bases. CDR3 length equals 13 residues. Germline lookup yields CDR1 MGHRA and CDR2 YSYEKL. In DNA form, the CDR3 reads TGCGCCAGCAGCCAAGGGGACTACTACGAGCAGTACTTC. Encoded protein: CASSQGDYYEQYF.

V and J are TRBV19 and TRBJ1-6, with 10 bases fitting TRBD1. V gave up 4 bases and J gave up 10 bases; unmatched junction bases: 7. The CDR3 length is 15 residues. Germline V CDR1 and CDR2: LNHDA, SQIVND (reference sequence). The CDR3 reads CASSRGRDRGSPLHF. DNA for the CDR3: TGTGCCAGTAGTAGGGGCCGGGACAGGGGCTCACCCCTCCACTTT.

The chain links TRBV14 to TRBJ1-1, with TRBD1 as a possible D gene (5 bases). The germline gives CDR1 SGHDN, CDR2 FVKESK. This CDR3 has 14 amino acids. Trimming removed 0 bases from V and 0 bases from J, with 5 bases in between. The CDR3: CASSQDRVNTEAFF. DNA of the CDR3: TGTGCCAGCAGCCAAGACAGGGTGAACACTGAAGCTTTCTTT.

The rearrangement joins TRBV9 to TRBJ1-1; 9 nucleotides align to TRBD1. The CDR3 totals 17 residues. Germline V gene sequence: CDR1 SGDLS, CDR2 YYNGEE. Trimming removed 0 bases from V and 5 bases from J; junction bases left unmatched: 11. In DNA, the CDR3 is TGTGCCAGCAGCGTAGGAACAGGGGGCGAAAGGGGGACTGAAGCTTTCTTT. The encoded protein is CASSVGTGGERGTEAFF.

The V call is TRBV7-2, the J call TRBJ1-3, with D unresolved. The V and J ends lost 3 bases and 3 bases respectively, with 6 bases between them. Per the germline V gene, CDR1 is SGHTA and CDR2 is FQGNSA. This CDR3 has 13 amino acids. The CDR3 region is CASSFVLGNTIYF. For the CDR3, the DNA is TGTGCCAGCAGCTTTGTTCTTGGAAACACCATATATTTT.

This chain connects TRBV7-9 to TRBJ2-5, with a tentative D call TRBD1 (6 bases). With 5 bases removed from V and 5 bases from J, the gap between germline ends came to 9 bases. The CDR3 consists of 12 residues. The germline V gene has CDR1 SEHNR and CDR2 FQNEAQ (reference sequence). As DNA, the CDR3 is TGTGCCAGCAGCGGGGGCGTTGAGACCCAGTACTTC. Translating gives CASSGGVETQYF.

The chain has TRBV3-1 (or the pseudogene TRBV3-2) and TRBJ1-5; D call uncertain. Deletions cut 1 base from V and 4 bases from J, with 14 bases between. CDR1 and CDR2 (germline): LGHDT, YNNKEL (reference sequence). The CDR3 is made up of 16 amino acids. CDR3 loop: CASSQVPGYGNQPQHF. CDR3 bases: TGTGCCAGCAGCCAAGTTCCGGGATACGGGAATCAGCCCCAGCATTTT.

The genes are TRBV19 and TRBJ1-2; 9 bases match TRBD1. The CDR3 runs to 11 residues. V trimming: 8 bases; J trimming: 8 bases; junction bases outside the gene matches: 3. The germline gives CDR1 LNHDA, CDR2 SQIVND (reference sequence). CDR3 DNA sequence: TGTGCCAGTTTTACAGGGGGCGGCTACACCTTC. Amino acids: CASFTGGGYTF.